Following are 16 T cell receptor beta chains from one sample sequenced in a study of blood T cells in healthy people across ages. Next came a second PCR, run for about 7 to 12 cycles, which used a sample-barcoded 5' primer along with a J-beta primer mix. TCRdb called the 5' RACE reads again in MiXCR, with one record for every CDR3 protein. The sample consists of 1.8 million or so distinct CDR3 sequences, about 39% of them appearing once. The source material was blood. These receptors were collected from a human donor in good health.

The chain joins TRBV20-1 to TRBJ1-5; D is ambiguous. The CDR3 is 18 residues long. With 0 bases removed from V and 5 bases from J, the gap between germline ends came to 23 bases. Germline CDR1 is DFQATT and CDR2 is SNEGSKA (reference sequence). The CDR3 loop reads CSARDFRTNPEGDQPQHF. CDR3 nucleotides: TGCAGTGCTAGAGACTTCCGAACCAACCCAGAAGGCGATCAGCCCCAGCATTTT.

V is TRBV12-3 or TRBV12-4 and J is TRBJ2-1, with TRBD2 matching over 12 bases. There are 14 residues in the CDR3. Unmatched junction bases numbered 7, after V lost 6 bases and J lost 10 bases. Here the CDR3 reads CASSRLAGVWEQFF. DNA for the CDR3: TGTGCCAGCAGCCGACTAGCGGGGGTTTGGGAGCAGTTCTTC.

This clonotype was seen a handful of times. The rearrangement uses TRBV6-2 or TRBV6-3 and TRBJ2-1, with 9 bases lining up with TRBD1. Germline V gene lookup returns CDR1 MNHEY and CDR2 SVGEGT. Losses at the gene ends were 4 bases for V and 8 bases for J; bases not matched to a gene: 9. CDR3 length: 15 residues. The CDR3 DNA reads TGTGCCAGCAGTTCCCCGGGACAGGGTTCCGATGAGCAGTTCTTC. This encodes CASSSPGQGSDEQFF.

This clonotype was seen only a few times. The CDR3 DNA reads TGTGCCAGCAGTAGCGGGATTAGCTCCTACAATGAGCAGTACTTC. Translating it yields CASSSGISSYNEQYF. The chain has TRBV12-3 or TRBV12-4 and TRBJ2-1; 7 bases agree with TRBD2. The DNA end is more similar to TRBJ2-7, so the J call may be wrong. The CDR3 is 15 residues long.

As concerns this clonotype: The junction and the germline gene differ at one end; a read error may be behind it. The chain joins TRBV7-2 to TRBJ2-3, with 12 bases aligning to TRBD2. Germline-derived CDR1 and CDR2 are SGHTA and FQGNSA. The CDR3 is 19 amino acids. The CDR3 DNA follows: TGTGCCAGCAGCTTAGCGTTCGGGCTAGCGGGGGGGATCACAGATGCGCAGTATTTT. Its translation is CASSLAFGLAGGITDAQYF.

The rearrangement links TRBV20-1 to TRBJ2-2; D is ambiguous. This CDR3 region has 16 residues. V lost 6 bases and J 5 bases, leaving 22 bases between the germline ends. Germline CDR1 and CDR2: DFQATT and SNEGSKA (reference sequence). The CDR3 DNA reads TGCAGTGCCCCGTCTCTGGGGAATCGTTGGACCGGGGAGCTGTTTTTT. It encodes CSAPSLGNRWTGELFF.

Comments on this clonotype: Germline and junction disagree at one end, which may indicate a read error. The rearrangement joins TRBV5-6 to TRBJ2-1; D gene unclear. This CDR3 is 12 amino acids long. CDR1 and CDR2 from the germline V gene are SGHDT and YYEEEE. The CDR3 nucleotides read TGTGCCAGCAGCTCCCTCTACTATGAGCAGTTCTTC. Its protein product is CASSSLYYEQFF.

The sample holds a few counts of this clonotype. The rearrangement uses TRBV10-3 and TRBJ2-7, with D possibly being TRBD1 or TRBD2 (5 bases each). Trimming stripped 3 bases from V and 0 bases from J, with 9 bases between. Germline V gives CDR1 ENHRY, CDR2 SYGVKD. The CDR3 length is 14 residues. Written as DNA, the CDR3 is TGTGCCATCAGTGACACCGGGGCCTCCTACGAGCAGTACTTC. Translating it yields CAISDTGASYEQYF.

This clonotype was counted a few times. The DNA for the CDR3 is TGCAGTGCTGCCCCCCGAACTGAGCAGTTCTTC. Translating gives CSAAPRTEQFF. The chain recombines TRBV20-1 with TRBJ2-1; no reliable D call. The CDR3 runs 11 residues. CDR1 is DFQATT, CDR2 SNEGSKA, per germline (reference sequence). The V end lost 5 bases, the J end lost 9 bases, and 11 bases lay between the germline ends.

This clonotype was seen more than once but under ten times. V is TRBV6-2 or TRBV6-3 and J is TRBJ1-2, with D unresolved. This CDR3 contains 11 residues. Germline CDR1 is MNHEY and CDR2 is SVGEGT. Between the trimmed V and J ends, which lost 7 bases and 3 bases, there was a span of 6 bases. The DNA of the CDR3 is TGTGCCAGCACCAACTACTATGGCTACACCTTC. Translating gives CASTNYYGYTF.

This clonotype was found a few times. The V gene is TRBV7-2, the J gene TRBJ2-7; D remains unclear. V lost 4 bases to trimming and J lost 0 bases, with 13 bases between them. Germline loops: CDR1 SGHTA, CDR2 FQGNSA. CDR3 length: 15 amino acids. Here the CDR3 reads CASSSGSGISYEQYF. The CDR3 region has the DNA TGTGCCAGCAGCTCCGGGTCAGGAATCTCCTACGAGCAGTACTTC.

V is TRBV7-2 and J is TRBJ2-5; 7 positions match TRBD1. The V segment lost 1 base and the J segment 4 bases; nucleotides outside the gene matches: 9. The CDR3 spans 16 residues. Germline CDR1 reads SGHTA; CDR2 reads FQGNSA. The CDR3 nucleotides read TGTGCCAGCAGCTTAGTAACTTTGACAGGGTTAGAGACCCAGTACTTC. Translating it yields CASSLVTLTGLETQYF.

This clonotype was counted only a few times. The chain uses TRBV20-1 and TRBJ1-1; unclear D gene. Germline-derived CDR1 and CDR2 are DFQATT and SNEGSKA (reference sequence). V shed 4 bases and J shed 1 base, with 19 bases lying between them. The CDR3 totals 16 residues. The CDR3 sequence: CSAKDGLQSENTEAFF. CDR3 nucleotide sequence: TGCAGTGCTAAAGACGGATTACAGTCAGAGAACACTGAAGCTTTCTTT.

This chain links TRBV20-1 with TRBJ1-4; tentatively, D is TRBD1 (5 bases). This CDR3 is 15 amino acids long. Germline loops: CDR1 DFQATT, CDR2 SNEGSKA (reference sequence). The germline V and J ends were trimmed by 5 bases and 5 bases, with 18 bases remaining between them. CDR3 residues: CSASQSGGRNEKLFF. For the CDR3, the DNA is TGCAGTGCTTCCCAGTCCGGGGGAAGGAATGAAAAACTGTTTTTT.

In its sample, this clonotype was seen a few times. The chain recombines TRBV5-1 with TRBJ2-2; 8 nucleotides match TRBD1. Germline V gives CDR1 SGHRS, CDR2 YFSETQ. After removal of 1 base from V and 1 base from J, the junction contained 3 bases not matched to a gene. The CDR3 is 16 residues long. The CDR3: CASSLTGTGNTGELFF. Here the CDR3 DNA reads TGCGCCAGCAGCTTGACCGGGACAGGGAACACCGGGGAGCTGTTTTTT.

In this sample, this clonotype turned up once. The chain couples TRBV4-2 to TRBJ2-1, with D perhaps matching TRBD1 (5 bases). There are 15 residues in the CDR3. V lost 0 bases and J lost 2, with 8 bases in between. Germline CDR1 is LGHNA and CDR2 is YNFKEQ. The CDR3, as DNA: TGTGCCAGCAGCCAAGAGTGGGGCCCCTACAATGAGCAGTTCTTC. Protein: CASSQEWGPYNEQFF.